Presented here are 12 T cell receptor beta chains from one specimen sequenced in a study of cytomegalovirus exposure and HLA in healthy donors. The PCR employed 60 Vbeta primers together with 13 Jbeta primers. Sequencing used immunoSEQ multiplex PCR; TCRdb keeps in-frame clones, though not all of them. Of approximately 190,000 clones detected, around 81% appear once; the ten largest clones hold about 2%. Sample: PBMCs. Source of these receptors: a woman aged 18 to 35 in good health and CMV-seropositive.

The chain links TRBV5-1 to TRBJ1-2; 8 bases match TRBD1. The CDR3 totals 14 residues. Trimming at V came to 4 bases and at J to 5 bases, leaving 7 bases not matched to a gene. The germline V gene encodes CDR1 SGHRS and CDR2 YFSETQ. This CDR3 reads CASSTGQGEYGYTF. CDR3 nucleotide sequence: TGCGCCAGCAGCACTGGACAGGGAGAGTATGGCTACACCTTC. The full variable domain, in which reference TRBV5-1 and TRBJ1-2 provide the parts outside the CDR3, is KAGVTQTPRYLIKTRGQQVTLSCSPISGHRSVSWYQQTPGQGLQFLFEYFSETQRNKGNFPGRFSGRQFSNSRSEMNVSTLELGDSALYLCASSTGQGEYGYTFGSGTRLTVV.

CDR3 sequence reads: CASSATGGAWNGYTF. CDR3 bases: TGTGCCAGCAGCGCAACAGGGGGCGCGTGGAATGGCTACACCTTC. The genes are TRBV7-3 and TRBJ1-2; the match to TRBD1 covers 9 bases. The CDR3 extends over 15 amino acids. The V gene's germline CDR1 is SGHTA and CDR2 FQGTGA. Losses at the gene ends were 5 bases for V and 6 bases for J; bases not matched to a gene: 10.

The chain employs TRBV5-4 and TRBJ2-5; TRBD2 agrees at 7 bases. The germline gives CDR1 SGHNT, CDR2 YYREEE (reference sequence). V lost 2 bases and J lost 1; bases outside the gene matches: 2. The CDR3 covers 14 residues. In DNA form, the CDR3 reads TGTGCCAGCAGCTTAGCGGGACGCCAAGAGACCCAGTACTTC. Its protein product is CASSLAGRQETQYF.

The CDR3 DNA reads TGTGCCAGTAGTGAGGGAATAGCGATTAGTGAGCAGTTCTTC. Amino acids: CASSEGIAISEQFF. This chain joins TRBV19 and TRBJ2-1; perhaps TRBD2 as D (5 bases). The length of the CDR3 is 14 residues. CDR1 and CDR2 from the germline V gene are LNHDA and SQIVND (reference sequence). V was trimmed by 5 bases and J by 9 bases, leaving 17 bases between them.

The chain joins TRBV7-3 to TRBJ2-1; 12 bases are a match to TRBD2. This CDR3 is built from 14 residues. V was pared by 2 bases and J by 9 bases, with 2 bases of the junction left unmatched. Per germline, CDR1 SGHTA and CDR2 FQGTGA. The DNA of the CDR3 is TGTGCCAGCAGCTTAGCACTAGCGGGGGGTGAGCAGTTCTTC. The encoded protein is CASSLALAGGEQFF.

The chain carries TRBV6-6 and TRBJ1-1; D is perhaps TRBD1 (5 bases). The V gene lost 6 bases and the J gene lost 7 bases, with 12 bases spanning the gap. CDR1 and CDR2 (germline): MNHNY, SVGAGI (reference sequence). The CDR3 is 12 amino acids. CDR3 protein: CASSDRIGEAFF. CDR3 nucleotides: TGTGCCAGCAGCGACAGAATTGGTGAAGCTTTCTTT.

The chain couples TRBV9 to TRBJ1-2; 9 nucleotides align to TRBD1. CDR3 length: 14 amino acids. CDR1 is SGDLS and CDR2 is YYNGEE in the germline V gene. Trimming cost V 0 bases and J 4 bases; bases outside gene matches: 1. The CDR3 protein is CASSVAGQGYGYTF. CDR3 bases: TGTGCCAGCAGCGTAGCGGGACAGGGCTATGGCTACACCTTC.

The gene calls are TRBV5-6 and TRBJ1-1; 7 bases agree with TRBD1. Germline values: CDR1 SGHDT, CDR2 YYEEEE. With 2 bases clipped from V and 2 bases from J, the junction kept 3 bases outside the gene matches. The length of the CDR3 is 14 residues. The CDR3 here is CASSFAGGNTEAFF. The CDR3 region has the DNA TGTGCCAGCAGCTTCGCAGGGGGAAACACTGAAGCTTTCTTT.

The J gene is TRBJ2-2, the V gene TRBV5-6, with TRBD2 identical over 9 bases. The CDR3 consists of 16 residues. The J segment lost 4 bases and the V segment lost 4 bases, leaving 8 bases of the junction unmatched. Germline lookup yields CDR1 SGHDT and CDR2 YYEEEE. CDR3 sequence (DNA): TGTGCCAGCAGCAACCCTAGCGGGGAGATCACCGGGGAGCTGTTTTTT. Translating it yields CASSNPSGEITGELFF.

A word on this clone: Relative to the germline gene, one junction end is altered; a read error may explain this. This CDR3 is also generated by other DNA sequences in the sample. The rearrangement joins TRBV5-6 to TRBJ1-1, with TRBD1 identical over 7 bases. Germline-derived CDR1 and CDR2 are SGHDT and YYEEEE. The CDR3 has 16 amino acids. In DNA form, the CDR3 reads TGTGCCAGCAGCTGGACCAATCCCGGGACAGAGGATGAAGCCTTCTTT. Amino acids: CASSWTNPGTEDEAFF.

A few counts support this clone. The chain links TRBV4-2 to TRBJ2-1; 10 positions agree with TRBD1. CDR1 LGHNA and CDR2 YNFKEQ come from the germline V gene. The CDR3 is 16 amino acids. V dropped 3 bases and J dropped 5; count of bases not matched to a gene: 7. CDR3 coding DNA: TGTGCCAGCAGCCATGACCCGGGACAGGGGAACAATGAGCAGTTCTTC. This encodes CASSHDPGQGNNEQFF.

The rearrangement joins TRBV30 to TRBJ1-1, with D unclear. V was shortened by 2 bases and J by 7 bases, with 11 bases between the two germline ends. This CDR3 contains 12 residues. Germline CDR1 GTSNPN, CDR2 SVGIG (reference sequence). CDR3 amino acids: CAWSLRGFEAFF. In DNA, the CDR3 is TGTGCCTGGAGTTTACGGGGATTTGAAGCTTTCTTT.